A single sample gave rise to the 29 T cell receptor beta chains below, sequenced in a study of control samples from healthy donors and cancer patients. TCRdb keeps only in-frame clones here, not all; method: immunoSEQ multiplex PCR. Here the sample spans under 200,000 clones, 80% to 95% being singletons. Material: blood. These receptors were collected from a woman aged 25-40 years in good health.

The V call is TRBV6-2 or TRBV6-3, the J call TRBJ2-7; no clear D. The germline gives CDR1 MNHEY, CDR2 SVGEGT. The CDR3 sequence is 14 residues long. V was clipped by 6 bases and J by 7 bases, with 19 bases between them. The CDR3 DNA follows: TGTGCCAGCAGCACCCGGGCGGCCATTTGGGAGCAGTACTTC. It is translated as CASSTRAAIWEQYF.

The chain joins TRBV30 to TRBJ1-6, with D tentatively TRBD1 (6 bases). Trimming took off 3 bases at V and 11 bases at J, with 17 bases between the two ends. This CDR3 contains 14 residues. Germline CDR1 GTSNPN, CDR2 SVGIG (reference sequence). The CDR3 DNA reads TGTGCCTGGAGCCTCGGCGGGGGCGTCCCACCCCTCCACTTT. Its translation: CAWSLGGGVPPLHF.

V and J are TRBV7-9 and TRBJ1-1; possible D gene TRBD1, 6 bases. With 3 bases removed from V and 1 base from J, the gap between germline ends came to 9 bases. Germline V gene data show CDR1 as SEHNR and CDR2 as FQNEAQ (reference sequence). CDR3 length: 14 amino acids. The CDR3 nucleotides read TGTGCCAGCAGCTTGGACAGCTGGAACACTGAAGCTTTCTTT. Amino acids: CASSLDSWNTEAFF.

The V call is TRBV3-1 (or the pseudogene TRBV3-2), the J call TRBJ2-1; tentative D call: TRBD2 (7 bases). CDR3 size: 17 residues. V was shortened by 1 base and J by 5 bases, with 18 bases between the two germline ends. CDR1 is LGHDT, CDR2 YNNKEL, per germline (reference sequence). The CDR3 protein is CASSQGLLRGRNNEQFF. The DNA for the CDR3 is TGTGCCAGCAGCCAAGGGTTACTGCGGGGGCGAAACAATGAGCAGTTCTTC.

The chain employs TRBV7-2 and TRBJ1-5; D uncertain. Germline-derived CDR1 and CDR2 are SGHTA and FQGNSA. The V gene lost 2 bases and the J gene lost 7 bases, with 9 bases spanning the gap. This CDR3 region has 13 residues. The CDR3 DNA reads TGTGCCAGCAGCTTAAGAGTGGGCCAGCCCCAGCATTTT. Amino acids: CASSLRVGQPQHF. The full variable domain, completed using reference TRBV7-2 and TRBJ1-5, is GAGVSQSPSNKVTEKGKDVELRCDPISGHTALYWYRQSLGQGLEFLIYFQGNSAPDKSGLPSDRFSAERTGGSVSTLTIQRTQQEDSAVYLCASSLRVGQPQHFGDGTRLSIL.

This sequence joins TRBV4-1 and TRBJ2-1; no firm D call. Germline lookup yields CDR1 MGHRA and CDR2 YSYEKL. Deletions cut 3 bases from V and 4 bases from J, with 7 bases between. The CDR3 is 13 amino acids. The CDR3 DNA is TGCGCCAGCAGCCAGGCACGTTACAATGAGCAGTTCTTC. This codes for CASSQARYNEQFF.

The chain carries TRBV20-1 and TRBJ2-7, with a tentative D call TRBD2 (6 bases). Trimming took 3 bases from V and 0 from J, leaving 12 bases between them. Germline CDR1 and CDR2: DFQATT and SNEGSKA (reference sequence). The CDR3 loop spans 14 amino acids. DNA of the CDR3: TGCAGTGCTAGTGATGGAGGGGTCTCCTACGAGCAGTACTTC. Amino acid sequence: CSASDGGVSYEQYF.

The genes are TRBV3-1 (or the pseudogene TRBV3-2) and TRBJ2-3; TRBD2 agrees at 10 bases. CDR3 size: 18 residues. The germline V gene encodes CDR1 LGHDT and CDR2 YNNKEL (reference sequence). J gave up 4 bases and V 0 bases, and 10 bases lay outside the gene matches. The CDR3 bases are TGTGCCAGCAGCCAAGAAAGGCTAGCGGGAGTTTTGTCAGATACGCAGTATTTT. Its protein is CASSQERLAGVLSDTQYF.

The DNA for the CDR3 is TGTGCCAGCAGCTTTTCAGTCCAAGAGACCCAGTACTTC. Amino acid sequence: CASSFSVQETQYF. The chain uses TRBV7-9 and TRBJ2-5; D is unresolved. Trimming took 3 bases from V and 1 from J, leaving 6 bases between them. The CDR3 contains 13 residues. The germline V gene encodes CDR1 SEHNR and CDR2 FQNEAQ (reference sequence).

The CDR3 region has the DNA TGTGCCAGCAGCGTAGATCCAGCCCCGGGCCTCAATGAGCAGTTCTTC. Translating it yields CASSVDPAPGLNEQFF. The gene calls are TRBV9 and TRBJ2-1, with D uncertain. Trimming took off 0 bases at V and 6 bases at J, with 16 bases between the two ends. This CDR3 region has 16 residues. The germline gives CDR1 SGDLS, CDR2 YYNGEE. The full variable domain, its missing parts supplied by reference TRBV9 and TRBJ2-1, is DSGVTQTPKHLITATGQRVTLRCSPRSGDLSVYWYQQSLDQGLQFLIQYYNGEERAKGNILERFSAQQFPDLHSELNLSSLELGDSALYFCASSVDPAPGLNEQFFGPGTRLTVL.

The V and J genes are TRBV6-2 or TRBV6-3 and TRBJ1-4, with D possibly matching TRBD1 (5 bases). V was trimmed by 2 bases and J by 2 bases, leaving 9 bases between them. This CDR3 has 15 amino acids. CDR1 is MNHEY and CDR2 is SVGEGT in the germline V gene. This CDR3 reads CASSYLGTTNEKLFF. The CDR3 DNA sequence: TGTGCCAGCAGTTACCTCGGGACTACTAATGAAAAACTGTTTTTT.

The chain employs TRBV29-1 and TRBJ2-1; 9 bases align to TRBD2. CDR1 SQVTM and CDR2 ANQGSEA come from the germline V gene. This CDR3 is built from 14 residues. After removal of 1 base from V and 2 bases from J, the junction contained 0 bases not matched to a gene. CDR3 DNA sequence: TGCAGCGTTGAAGGACTAGCGGCCTACAATGAGCAGTTCTTC. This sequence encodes CSVEGLAAYNEQFF.

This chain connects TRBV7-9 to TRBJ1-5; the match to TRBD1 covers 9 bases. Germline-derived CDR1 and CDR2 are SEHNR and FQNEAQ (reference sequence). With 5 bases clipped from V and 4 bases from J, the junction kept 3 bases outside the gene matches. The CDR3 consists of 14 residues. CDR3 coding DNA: TGTGCCAGCAGCAGGACAGGGGAGAATCAGCCCCAGCATTTT. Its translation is CASSRTGENQPQHF. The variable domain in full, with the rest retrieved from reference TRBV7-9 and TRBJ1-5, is DTGVSQNPRHKITKRGQNVTFRCDPISEHNRLYWYRQTLGQGPEFLTYFQNEAQLEKSRLLSDRFSAERPKGSFSTLEIQRTEQGDSAMYLCASSRTGENQPQHFGDGTRLSIL.

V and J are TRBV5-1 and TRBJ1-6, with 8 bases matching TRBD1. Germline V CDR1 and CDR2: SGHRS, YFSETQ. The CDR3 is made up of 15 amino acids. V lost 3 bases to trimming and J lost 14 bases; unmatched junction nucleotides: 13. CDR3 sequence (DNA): TGCGCCAGCAGCTCCGAGGGGACAGGAATGGGATCCCTCCACTTT. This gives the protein CASSSEGTGMGSLHF.

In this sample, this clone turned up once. The CDR3 region is CASSVGGGSTDTQYF. The CDR3 nucleotides are TGTGCCAGCAGCGTAGGTGGGGGAAGCACAGATACGCAGTATTTT. This chain connects TRBV9 to TRBJ2-3; D possibly uses TRBD1 or TRBD2 (5 bases each). V was cut by 0 bases and J by 0 bases, with 8 bases left in between. The germline V gene encodes CDR1 SGDLS and CDR2 YYNGEE. This CDR3 is 15 amino acids long.

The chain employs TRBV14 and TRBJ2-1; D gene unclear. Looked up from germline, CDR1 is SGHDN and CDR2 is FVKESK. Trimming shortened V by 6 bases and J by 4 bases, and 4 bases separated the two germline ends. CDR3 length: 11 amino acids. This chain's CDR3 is CASSGYNEQFF. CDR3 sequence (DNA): TGTGCCAGCAGTGGGTACAATGAGCAGTTCTTC.

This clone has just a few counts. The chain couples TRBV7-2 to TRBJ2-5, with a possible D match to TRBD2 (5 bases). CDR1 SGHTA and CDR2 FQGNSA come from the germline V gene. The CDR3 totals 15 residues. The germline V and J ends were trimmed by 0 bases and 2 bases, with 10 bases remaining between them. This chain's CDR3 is CASSLAQRRQETQYF. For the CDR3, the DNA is TGTGCCAGCAGCTTAGCCCAGCGGAGGCAAGAGACCCAGTACTTC.

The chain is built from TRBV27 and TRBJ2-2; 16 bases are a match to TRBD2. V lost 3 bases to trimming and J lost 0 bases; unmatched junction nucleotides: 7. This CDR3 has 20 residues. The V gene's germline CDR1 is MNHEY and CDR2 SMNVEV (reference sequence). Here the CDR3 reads CASSLRGTSGRAANTGELFF. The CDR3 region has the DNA TGTGCCAGCAGTTTGCGGGGGACTAGCGGGAGGGCTGCGAACACCGGGGAGCTGTTTTTT.

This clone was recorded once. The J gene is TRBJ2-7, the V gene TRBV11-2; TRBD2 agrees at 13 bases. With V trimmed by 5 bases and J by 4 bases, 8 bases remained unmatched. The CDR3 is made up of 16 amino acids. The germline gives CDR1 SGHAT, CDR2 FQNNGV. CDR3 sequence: CASSRWTSGSTYEQYF. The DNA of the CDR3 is TGTGCCAGCAGCCGTTGGACTAGCGGGAGCACTTACGAGCAGTACTTC.

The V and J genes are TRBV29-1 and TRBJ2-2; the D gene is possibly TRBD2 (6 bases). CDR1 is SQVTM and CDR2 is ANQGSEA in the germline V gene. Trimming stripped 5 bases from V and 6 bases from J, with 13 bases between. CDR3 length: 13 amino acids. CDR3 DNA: TGCAGCGTTTCCAGGGAGGCGGCCGGGGAGCTGTTTTTT. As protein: CSVSREAAGELFF.

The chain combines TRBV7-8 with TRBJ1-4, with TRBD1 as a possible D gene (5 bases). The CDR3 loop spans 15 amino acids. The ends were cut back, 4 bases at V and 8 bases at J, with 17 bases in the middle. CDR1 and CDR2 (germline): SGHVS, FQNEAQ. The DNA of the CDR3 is TGTGCCAGCAGCTCCCCCTCGTCGAGGGGCGAAAAACTGTTTTTT. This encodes CASSSPSSRGEKLFF.

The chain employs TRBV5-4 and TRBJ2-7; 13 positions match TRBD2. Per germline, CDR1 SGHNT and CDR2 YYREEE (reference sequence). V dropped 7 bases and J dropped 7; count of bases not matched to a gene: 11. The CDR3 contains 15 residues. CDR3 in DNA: TGTGCCAGCGGAGACGGACTAGCGGGAGTAGGGGAGCAGTACTTC. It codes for CASGDGLAGVGEQYF.

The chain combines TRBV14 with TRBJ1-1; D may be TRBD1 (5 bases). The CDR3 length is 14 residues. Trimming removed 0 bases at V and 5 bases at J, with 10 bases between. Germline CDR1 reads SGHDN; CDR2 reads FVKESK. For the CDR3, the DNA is TGTGCCAGCAGCCAAGAGTACAGGAGGACTGAAGCTTTCTTT. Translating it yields CASSQEYRRTEAFF.

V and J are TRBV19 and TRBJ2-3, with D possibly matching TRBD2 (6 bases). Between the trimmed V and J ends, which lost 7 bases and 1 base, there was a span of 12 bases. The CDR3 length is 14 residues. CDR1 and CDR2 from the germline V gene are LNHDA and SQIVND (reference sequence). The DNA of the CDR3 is TGTGCCAGTACGCCTGGGACTCGCACAGATACGCAGTATTTT. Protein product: CASTPGTRTDTQYF.

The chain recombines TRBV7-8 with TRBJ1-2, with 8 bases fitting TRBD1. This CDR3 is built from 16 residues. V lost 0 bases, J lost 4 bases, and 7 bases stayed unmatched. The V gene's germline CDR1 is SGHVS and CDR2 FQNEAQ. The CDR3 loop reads CASSLAESRGPYGYTF. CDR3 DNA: TGTGCCAGCAGCTTAGCCGAATCCAGGGGGCCCTATGGCTACACCTTC. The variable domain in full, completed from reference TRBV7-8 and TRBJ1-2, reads GAGVSQSPRYKVAKRGQDVALRCDPISGHVSLFWYQQALGQGPEFLTYFQNEAQLDKSGLPSDRFFAERPEGSVSTLKIQRTQQEDSAVYLCASSLAESRGPYGYTFGSGTRLTVV.

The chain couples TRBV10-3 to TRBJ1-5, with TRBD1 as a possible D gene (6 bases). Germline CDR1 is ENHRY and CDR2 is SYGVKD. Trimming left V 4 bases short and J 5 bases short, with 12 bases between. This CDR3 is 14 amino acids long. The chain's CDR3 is CAISGGDTHQPQHF. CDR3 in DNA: TGTGCCATCAGTGGGGGGGACACCCATCAGCCCCAGCATTTT.

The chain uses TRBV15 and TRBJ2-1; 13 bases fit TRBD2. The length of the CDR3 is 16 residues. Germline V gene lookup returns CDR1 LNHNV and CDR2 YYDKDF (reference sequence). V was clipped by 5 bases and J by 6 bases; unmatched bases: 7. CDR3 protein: CATSRTGLAGANEQFF. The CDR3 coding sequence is TGTGCCACCAGCCGGACAGGACTAGCGGGGGCCAATGAGCAGTTCTTC.

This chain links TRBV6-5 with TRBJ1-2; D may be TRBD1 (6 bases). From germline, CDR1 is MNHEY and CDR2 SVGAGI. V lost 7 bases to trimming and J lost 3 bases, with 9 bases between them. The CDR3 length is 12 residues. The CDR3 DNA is TGTGCCAGCACCGGACAGCACTATGGCTACACCTTC. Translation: CASTGQHYGYTF.

The DNA of the CDR3 is TGCGCCAGCAGCCAACCTAGCGGGAGAGCTGCGGGTACGCAGTATTTT. It specifies CASSQPSGRAAGTQYF. The chain combines TRBV4-1 with TRBJ2-3; 10 positions agree with TRBD2. Germline V CDR1 and CDR2: MGHRA, YSYEKL. CDR3 length: 16 residues. V dropped 2 bases and J dropped 8; count of bases not matched to a gene: 10.